This T cell receptor beta chain was retrieved from a study of spatial heterogeneity in lung cancer. Study-wide findings and caveats: Counts of expanded alpha and beta TCRs within tumors tracked the tumor nonsynonymous mutation count.

The sample's time point: sample taken at primary tumor resection. Points on this clonotype: As yet, its antigen is unknown.

TCRdb recomputed calls from the 5' RACE reads with MiXCR, one row per CDR3 protein. Among about 20,000 distinct CDR3 sequences, over 7% were seen once, and the ten largest hold more than 20%. V was clipped by 3 bases and J by 2 bases, with 10 bases between them. The germline V gene has CDR1 LGHDT and CDR2 YNNKEL (reference sequence). CDR3 length: 15 amino acids. This receptor was identified in a female donor with early-stage non-small cell lung cancer. The chain employs TRBV3-1 and TRBJ1-4; perhaps TRBD1 as D (5 bases). The material sequenced was lung tumor tissue, taken at surgery. The CDR3 loop is CASSQARGTNEKLFF. The DNA of the CDR3 is TGTGCCAGCAGCCAGGCGCGGGGCACTAATGAAAAACTGTTTTTT. Full variable domain (rest looked up from reference TRBV3-1 and TRBJ1-4): DTAVSQTPKYLVTQMGNDKSIKCEQNLGHDTMYWYKQDSKKFLKIMFSYNNKELIINETVPNRFSPKSPDKAHLNLHINSLELGDSAVYFCASSQARGTNEKLFFGSGTQLSVL.